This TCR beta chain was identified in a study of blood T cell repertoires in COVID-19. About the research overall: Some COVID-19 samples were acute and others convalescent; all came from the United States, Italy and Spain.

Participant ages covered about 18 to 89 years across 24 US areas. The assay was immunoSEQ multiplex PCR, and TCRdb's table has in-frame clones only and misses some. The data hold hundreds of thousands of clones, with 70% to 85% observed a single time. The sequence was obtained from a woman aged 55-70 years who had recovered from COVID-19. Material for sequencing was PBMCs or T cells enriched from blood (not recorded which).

The CDR3 region has the DNA TGTGCCAGCAGCCAAGCGGCAGGGGGCATAGGTGAGACCCAGTACTTC. Its translation: CASSQAAGGIGETQYF. The chain uses TRBV3-1 (or the pseudogene TRBV3-2) and TRBJ2-5, with 8 positions matching TRBD1. The CDR3 contains 16 residues. Germline CDR1 and CDR2: LGHDT and YNNKEL (reference sequence). The V gene end was trimmed by 1 base and the J gene end by 5 bases; junction bases not matched to a gene: 9.